The 32 T cell receptor beta chains in this list originate from one sample, sequenced in a study of T-cell memory formation after mild COVID-19. TCRdb re-called the 5' RACE reads through MiXCR, storing one row per CDR3 protein. The sample has about 180,000 distinct CDR3 sequences, around 16% seen once; the top ten hold 2% to 2.5%. The sequenced sample was PBMCs or a T cell subset sorted from them (not recorded which). All receptors derive from an adult woman who had mild COVID-19 (a few samples of this study predate the infection). Cell type and time point are not known.

The V call is TRBV3-1, the J call TRBJ1-5, with D unresolved. CDR1 and CDR2 (germline): LGHDT, YNNKEL (reference sequence). V gave up 3 bases and J gave up 7 bases, with 10 bases separating them. CDR3 length: 13 residues. CDR3 bases: TGTGCCAGCAGCCAGGGTTCGGGACAGCCCCAGCATTTT. It codes for CASSQGSGQPQHF. Full variable domain (rest looked up from reference TRBV3-1 and TRBJ1-5): DTAVSQTPKYLVTQMGNDKSIKCEQNLGHDTMYWYKQDSKKFLKIMFSYNNKELIINETVPNRFSPKSPDKAHLNLHINSLELGDSAVYFCASSQGSGQPQHFGDGTRLSIL.

The chain combines TRBV12-3 or TRBV12-4 with TRBJ1-1, with D uncertain. Trimming took off 5 bases at V and 6 bases at J, with 13 bases between the two ends. The CDR3 length is 13 residues. CDR3 residues: CASSHPLGPEAFF. The CDR3 DNA reads TGTGCCAGCAGTCACCCTCTGGGCCCTGAAGCTTTCTTT.

The V and J genes are TRBV5-1 and TRBJ1-1; weak D call: TRBD1 (5 bases). V dropped 5 bases and J dropped 6 bases, with 20 bases sitting between them. Germline CDR1 reads SGHRS; CDR2 reads YFSETQ. This CDR3 spans 15 amino acids. The DNA of the CDR3 is TGCGCCAGCAGTTCGGTGACAGTTAGATCATCTGAAGCTTTCTTT. Translated, it gives CASSSVTVRSSEAFF.

This clonotype appeared many times. The chain combines TRBV3-1 with TRBJ1-2, with D possibly TRBD1 on 5 matching bases. With 3 bases removed from V and 8 bases from J, the gap between germline ends came to 16 bases. The CDR3 spans 14 residues. Germline V gene data show CDR1 as LGHDT and CDR2 as YNNKEL (reference sequence). CDR3 sequence reads: CASSHRESKRGYTF. For the CDR3, the DNA is TGTGCCAGCAGCCACAGGGAATCGAAAAGAGGCTACACCTTC.

V and J are TRBV5-1 and TRBJ1-2; D unresolved. Germline CDR1 and CDR2: SGHRS and YFSETQ. CDR3 length equals 13 residues. V shed 4 bases and J shed 7 bases, with 14 bases lying between them. This chain's CDR3 is CASSQEAVAGYTF. CDR3 nucleotides: TGCGCCAGCAGCCAGGAGGCGGTGGCTGGCTACACCTTC.

This clonotype was counted between two and nine times. The V and J genes are TRBV20-1 and TRBJ1-1, with TRBD1 as a possible D gene (5 bases). This CDR3 has 11 amino acids. Per germline, CDR1 DFQATT and CDR2 SNEGSKA (reference sequence). CDR3 amino acids: CRRGVGARGFF. The CDR3 DNA sequence: TGCAGACGAGGGGTTGGGGCCCGGGGTTTCTTT.

This clonotype was observed a few times. The V gene is TRBV6-5, the J gene TRBJ2-1, with 7 bases matching TRBD2. Germline V gene data show CDR1 as MNHEY and CDR2 as SVGAGI. V lost 5 bases and J lost 6; bases outside the gene matches: 10. CDR3 length: 15 amino acids. The CDR3 region is CASSRSAGETNEQFF. CDR3 nucleotides: TGTGCCAGCAGTCGCAGCGCGGGAGAGACCAATGAGCAGTTCTTC.

This clonotype came up a few times. The CDR3 DNA reads as TGTGCCATCAGCCGACAGGGGACCTACGAGCAGTACTTC. This codes for CAISRQGTYEQYF. The chain recombines TRBV10-3 with TRBJ2-7; 8 bases match TRBD1. Germline V gene lookup returns CDR1 ENHRY and CDR2 SYGVKD. This CDR3 contains 13 residues. V gave up 6 bases and J gave up 2 bases; unmatched junction bases: 3.

The CDR3 loop is CSARDAGINQPQHF. The CDR3, as DNA: TGCAGTGCTAGAGATGCAGGTATCAATCAGCCCCAGCATTTT. The rearrangement joins TRBV20-1 to TRBJ1-5; D remains ambiguous. CDR3 size: 14 residues. Germline V gene sequence: CDR1 DFQATT, CDR2 SNEGSKA (reference sequence). Trimming took off 0 bases at V and 3 bases at J, with 9 bases between the two ends.

The genes are TRBV7-2 and TRBJ2-6; the D is unclear. CDR3 length equals 15 residues. Germline CDR1 reads SGHTA; CDR2 reads FQGNSA. V was shortened by 5 bases and J by 2 bases, with 10 bases between the two germline ends. The CDR3 region is CASSQPLTGANVLTF. CDR3 nucleotides: TGTGCCAGCAGCCAACCTCTCACTGGGGCCAACGTCCTGACTTTC.

This clonotype was detected only once. One junction end does not reproduce the germline sequence, and a read error may be involved. The rearrangement joins TRBV24-1 to TRBJ2-1, with TRBD1 identical over 7 bases. The CDR3 runs 14 residues. Germline V lookup: CDR1 KGHDR, CDR2 SFDVKD. DNA for the CDR3: TGTGCCACCAGTGACCCGACAAGGGGGCCAGAGCAGCTCTTC. It encodes CATSDPTRGPEQLF.

This clonotype was detected a few times. This chain connects TRBV29-1 to TRBJ1-6; 8 positions match TRBD1. The length of the CDR3 is 13 residues. In germline, CDR1 is SQVTM, CDR2 ANQGSEA. With 4 bases clipped from V and 6 bases from J, the junction kept 2 bases outside the gene matches. In DNA form, the CDR3 reads TGCAGCGTTGCGGACAGGGCTAATTCACCCCTCCACTTT. It yields the protein CSVADRANSPLHF.

The chain couples TRBV6-5 to TRBJ1-2, with D possibly being TRBD1 (5 bases). The CDR3 has 15 residues. Germline V gene data show CDR1 as MNHEY and CDR2 as SVGAGI. V lost 3 bases and J 2 bases, leaving 13 bases between the germline ends. As DNA, the CDR3 is TGTGCCAGCAGTTATGGAAGGGGAGTCAACTATGGCTACACCTTC. Residues: CASSYGRGVNYGYTF.

The chain uses TRBV6-5 and TRBJ2-7, with 10 bases identical to TRBD2. CDR1 and CDR2 from the germline V gene are MNHEY and SVGAGI. There are 13 residues in the CDR3. V lost 5 bases and J lost 4; bases outside the gene matches: 2. The CDR3 here is CASSRLAGYEQYF. CDR3 coding DNA: TGTGCCAGCAGTCGACTAGCGGGTTACGAGCAGTACTTC.

This clonotype has only a few counts. This chain joins TRBV5-1 and TRBJ2-1; tentative D call: TRBD1 (6 bases). V lost 0 bases and J 2 bases, leaving 6 bases between the germline ends. The germline V gene has CDR1 SGHRS and CDR2 YFSETQ. The CDR3 consists of 14 residues. This CDR3 reads CASSLGDTYNEQFF. The CDR3 DNA follows: TGCGCCAGCAGCTTGGGGGACACCTACAATGAGCAGTTCTTC.

The CDR3 bases are TGTGCCAGCAGCCGGGAGGGGCAAGAAGATACGCAGTATTTT. Its translation: CASSREGQEDTQYF. This sequence joins TRBV9 and TRBJ2-3; 8 bases fit TRBD2. The CDR3 totals 14 residues. Losses at the gene ends were 4 bases for V and 5 bases for J; bases not matched to a gene: 6. From germline, CDR1 is SGDLS and CDR2 YYNGEE.

This clonotype was counted between two and nine times. The chain recombines TRBV24-1 with TRBJ2-1; 14 bases map to TRBD2. Trimming removed 4 bases from V and 9 bases from J; junction bases left unmatched: 7. The CDR3 spans 16 residues. Germline CDR1 KGHDR, CDR2 SFDVKD. The DNA for the CDR3 is TGTGCCACCAGTGACCCCCGACTAGCGGGAGGGTTTGAGCAGTTCTTC. This sequence encodes CATSDPRLAGGFEQFF.

This clonotype was seen only once. The chain uses TRBV30 and TRBJ1-4, with TRBD1 as a possible D gene (5 bases). The V end lost 5 bases, the J end lost 8 bases, and 18 bases lay between the germline ends. This CDR3 spans 14 amino acids. The germline CDR1 and CDR2 sequences are GTSNPN and SVGIG (reference sequence). CDR3 coding DNA: TGTGCCTGGGCCCCTGGGGGGGAGAGGGAAAAACTGTTTTTT. Amino acids: CAWAPGGEREKLFF.

CDR3: CASRGTSGRKRDNEQFF. As DNA, the CDR3 is TGTGCTAGCCGAGGGACTAGCGGGAGGAAAAGAGACAATGAGCAGTTCTTC. The gene calls are TRBV7-7 and TRBJ2-1; 15 bases fit TRBD2. Germline assignment: CDR1 SSHAT and CDR2 FNYEAQ (reference sequence). The CDR3 has 17 residues.

This clonotype was counted only a few times. This chain links TRBV7-3 with TRBJ2-1; 8 nucleotides align to TRBD2. V shed 5 bases and J 0 bases; nucleotides not matched to a gene: 6. The CDR3 runs 16 residues. Germline values: CDR1 SGHTA, CDR2 FQGTGA. The CDR3 protein is CASSLPGTSSYNEQFF. The CDR3 nucleotides read TGTGCCAGCAGCCTACCCGGGACTAGCTCCTACAATGAGCAGTTCTTC.

This clonotype has more than one count but fewer than ten. The CDR3 loop reads CARPTGPNDEQFF. In DNA form, the CDR3 reads TGTGCCAGACCTACTGGGCCCAATGACGAGCAGTTCTTC. The rearrangement uses TRBV12-3 or TRBV12-4 and TRBJ2-1; no clear D. This CDR3 spans 13 amino acids. Trimming cost V 9 bases and J 10 bases, with 19 bases left between them.

The chain is built from TRBV12-3 or TRBV12-4 and TRBJ1-1; D is undetermined. This CDR3 has 15 amino acids. The V and J ends lost 2 bases and 4 bases respectively, with 14 bases between them. In DNA, the CDR3 is TGTGCCAGCAGTTTATGGGCTGCTTGGGGCACTGAAGCTTTCTTT. This sequence encodes CASSLWAAWGTEAFF.

The chain combines TRBV3-1 with TRBJ1-5; weak D call: TRBD1 (6 bases). The CDR3 totals 16 residues. The ends were cut back, 4 bases at V and 2 bases at J, with 15 bases in the middle. Germline lookup yields CDR1 LGHDT and CDR2 YNNKEL (reference sequence). CDR3 in amino acids: CASSLGDTWGNQPQHF. CDR3 nucleotides: TGTGCCAGCAGCCTCGGGGACACCTGGGGCAATCAGCCCCAGCATTTT.

This clonotype was counted between two and nine times. V usage is TRBV4-1 and J usage is TRBJ1-1; no firm D call. Trimming took off 4 bases at V and 4 bases at J, with 13 bases between the two ends. Germline V gene sequence: CDR1 MGHRA, CDR2 YSYEKL. There are 14 residues in the CDR3. Here the CDR3 DNA reads TGCGCCAGCAGCCCTACTTCGAACCCCACTGAAGCTTTCTTT. This encodes CASSPTSNPTEAFF.

This clonotype was found a few times. The chain joins TRBV5-6 to TRBJ2-1; 14 bases are shared with TRBD2. Trimming at V came to 0 bases and at J to 6 bases, leaving 8 bases not matched to a gene. Per germline, CDR1 SGHDT and CDR2 YYEEEE. This CDR3 has 18 amino acids. The CDR3 DNA follows: TGTGCCAGCAGCTTGGTGGGGACTAGCGGGAGTAAAAGCAATGAGCAGTTCTTC. This gives the protein CASSLVGTSGSKSNEQFF. The variable domain in full, with the rest retrieved from reference TRBV5-6 and TRBJ2-1, is DAGVTQSPTHLIKTRGQQVTLRCSPKSGHDTVSWYQQALGQGPQFIFQYYEEEERQRGNFPDRFSGHQFPNYSSELNVNALLLGDSALYLCASSLVGTSGSKSNEQFFGPGTRLTVL.

In this sample, this clonotype turned up a few times. The genes are TRBV12-3 or TRBV12-4 and TRBJ1-1; 8 positions match TRBD1. Trimming took 6 bases from V and 10 from J; bases not matched to a gene: 7. The CDR3 loop spans 12 amino acids. The CDR3 sequence is CASSLTGGTAFF. The CDR3, as DNA: TGTGCCAGCAGCCTCACAGGGGGTACAGCTTTCTTT.

A few counts support this clonotype. The V and J genes are TRBV7-9 and TRBJ1-1; possible D gene TRBD1, 6 bases. Germline loops: CDR1 SEHNR, CDR2 FQNEAQ (reference sequence). The CDR3 extends over 14 amino acids. Trimming pared 3 bases from V and 2 bases from J, leaving 10 bases between. In DNA form, the CDR3 reads TGTGCCAGCAGCTTCGACAGGTACAACACTGAAGCTTTCTTT. Translated, it gives CASSFDRYNTEAFF.

This rearrangement joins TRBV18 to TRBJ1-1, with no clear D. Trimming removed 0 bases at V and 4 bases at J, with 9 bases between. CDR3 length: 14 residues. CDR1 KGHSH and CDR2 LQKENI come from the germline V gene. CDR3 region: CASSPPQPSTEAFF. The CDR3 region has the DNA TGTGCCAGCTCACCACCCCAACCAAGCACTGAAGCTTTCTTT. Variable domain in full (rest from reference TRBV18 and TRBJ1-1): NAGVMQNPRHLVRRRGQEARLRCSPMKGHSHVYWYRQLPEEGLKFMVYLQKENIIDESGMPKERFSAEFPKEGPSILRIQQVVRGDSAAYFCASSPPQPSTEAFFGQGTRLTVV.

This chain's CDR3 is CASGPDSGNTIYF. The CDR3 bases are TGCGCCAGCGGACCGGACTCTGGAAACACCATATATTTT. The rearrangement uses TRBV4-3 and TRBJ1-3; D is undetermined. The CDR3 is 13 amino acids. The germline V gene has CDR1 LGHNA and CDR2 YSLEER. Deletions cut 8 bases from V and 0 bases from J, with 8 bases between.

The chain couples TRBV7-3 to TRBJ2-3, with D perhaps matching TRBD2 (5 bases). The germline V gene has CDR1 SGHTA and CDR2 FQGTGA. This CDR3 is built from 14 residues. V was cut by 5 bases and J by 2 bases, with 11 bases left in between. This chain's CDR3 is CASSPSRDTDTQYF. The CDR3 nucleotides read TGTGCCAGCAGCCCGAGCCGGGACACAGATACGCAGTATTTT.

This clonotype was seen at least ten times. The chain combines TRBV7-3 with TRBJ2-3; 10 nucleotides line up with TRBD2. J was trimmed by 1 base and V by 2 bases; bases with no gene match: 9. Per the germline V gene, CDR1 is SGHTA and CDR2 is FQGTGA. The CDR3 has 18 residues. The CDR3 bases are TGTGCCAGCAGCTTATTGGCTAGCGGGGGAGGCGGCACAGATACGCAGTATTTT. Translation: CASSLLASGGGGTDTQYF.

This sequence joins TRBV4-1 and TRBJ2-3; 10 nucleotides match TRBD2. V lost 4 bases to trimming and J lost 3 bases; unmatched junction nucleotides: 10. Germline V gene lookup returns CDR1 MGHRA and CDR2 YSYEKL. The CDR3 covers 17 residues. The CDR3 DNA is TGCGCCAGCAGCCCGAGAGCGGGGGGGCCGGTGACAGATACGCAGTATTTT. Translation gives CASSPRAGGPVTDTQYF.